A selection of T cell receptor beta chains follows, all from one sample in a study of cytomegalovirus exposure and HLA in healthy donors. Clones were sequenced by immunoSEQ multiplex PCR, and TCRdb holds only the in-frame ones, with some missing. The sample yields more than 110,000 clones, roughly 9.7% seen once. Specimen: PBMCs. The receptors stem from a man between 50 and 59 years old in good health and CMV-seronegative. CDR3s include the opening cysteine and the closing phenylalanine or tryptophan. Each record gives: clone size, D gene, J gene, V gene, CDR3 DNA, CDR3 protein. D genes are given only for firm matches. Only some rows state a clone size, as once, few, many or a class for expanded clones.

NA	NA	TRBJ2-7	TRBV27	TGTGCCAGCAGTAAGGGACTCTCCCACGAGCAGTACTTC	CASSKGLSHEQYF
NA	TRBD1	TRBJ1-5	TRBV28	TGTGCCAGCAGTTTTAACAGGGGGCCTGGCAATCAGCCCCAGCATTTT	CASSFNRGPGNQPQHF
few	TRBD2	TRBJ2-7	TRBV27	TGTGCCAGCAGTCCCGGAGGGGCGGGAGTCTCCTACGAGCAGTACTTC	CASSPGGAGVSYEQYF
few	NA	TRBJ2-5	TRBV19	TGTGCCAGTAGCCTCCGGGGGGCCGCTGAGACCCAGTACTTC	CASSLRGAAETQYF
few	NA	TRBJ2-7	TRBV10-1	TGCGCCAGCAGTGGCCCAGGGTCATCCTACGAGCAGTACTTC	CASSGPGSSYEQYF
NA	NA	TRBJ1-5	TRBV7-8	TGTGCCAGTGGACAGATTAGCAATCAGCCCCAGCATTTT	CASGQISNQPQHF
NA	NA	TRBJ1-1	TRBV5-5	TGTGCCAGCAGCGCCAGGGGAGCGAACACTGAAGCTTTCTTT	CASSARGANTEAFF
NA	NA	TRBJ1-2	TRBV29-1	TGCAGCGTTGGGGGGGAAGGCTACACCTTC	CSVGGEGYTF
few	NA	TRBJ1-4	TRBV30	TGTGCCTGGCGGACAGCAACTAATGAAAAACTGTTTTTT	CAWRTATNEKLFF
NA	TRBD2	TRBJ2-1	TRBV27	TGTGCCAGCAGTTCCCACTCGCGGGGGGTGACCTACAATGAGCAGTTCTTC	CASSSHSRGVTYNEQFF
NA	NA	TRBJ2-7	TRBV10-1	TGCGCCAGCAGTGAGGAGGTCTCCTACGAGCAGTACTTC	CASSEEVSYEQYF
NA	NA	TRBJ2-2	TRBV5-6	TGTGCCAGCAGCCCCGGGGGGCCGAACACCGGGGAGCTGTTTTTT	CASSPGGPNTGELFF
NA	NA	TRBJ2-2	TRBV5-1	TGCGCCAGCAGCTTCCAGGGCCCCGGGGAGCTGTTTTTT	CASSFQGPGELFF
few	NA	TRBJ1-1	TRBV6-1	TGTGCCAGCAGTGTCAGTCGGAACACTGAAGCTTTCTTT	CASSVSRNTEAFF
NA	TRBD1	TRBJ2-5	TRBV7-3	TGTGCCAGCAGCCAGACAGGGAATCAAGAGACCCAGTACTTC	CASSQTGNQETQYF
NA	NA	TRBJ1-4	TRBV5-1	TGCGCCAGCAGCGTCCGGGACATTAATGAAAAACTGTTTTTT	CASSVRDINEKLFF
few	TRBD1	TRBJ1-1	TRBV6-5	TGTGCCAGCTGCAGGGGGCGAGTCGCTGAAGCTTTCTTT	CASCRGRVAEAFF
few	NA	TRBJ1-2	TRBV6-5	TGTGCCAGCAGTAGGAGGGTACACTATGGCTACACCTTC	CASSRRVHYGYTF
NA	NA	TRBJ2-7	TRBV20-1	TGCAGTGCCCTAGCAACCTACGAGCAGTACTTC	CSALATYEQYF
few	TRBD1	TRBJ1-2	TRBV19	TGTGCCAGTCGATTGACAGGGAACTATGGCTACACCTTC	CASRLTGNYGYTF
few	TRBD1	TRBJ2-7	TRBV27	TGTGCCAGCAGACAACCGGGACAGGGGTCCTACGAGCAGTACTTC	CASRQPGQGSYEQYF
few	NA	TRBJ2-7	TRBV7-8	TGTGCCAGCAGCCCGGGGGGCCAAGGGGGATTCTCCTACGAGCAGTACTTC	CASSPGGQGGFSYEQYF
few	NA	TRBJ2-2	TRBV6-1	TGTGCCAGCAGTTGGGGCCCCGGGGAGCTGTTTTTT	CASSWGPGELFF
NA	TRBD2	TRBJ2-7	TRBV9	TGTGCCAGCAGCCCCCGGGACTACAGTTACGAGCGGTACTTC	CASSPRDYSYERYF
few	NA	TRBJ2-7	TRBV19	TGTGCCACCTCCCCAGGGTTCTACGAGCAGTACTTC	CATSPGFYEQYF
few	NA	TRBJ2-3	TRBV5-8	TGTGCCAGCAGCTTGGAAACTACTGCTAGCACAGATACGCAGTATTTT	CASSLETTASTDTQYF
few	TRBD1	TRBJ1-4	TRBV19	TGTGCCAGTAGTACTATCCTACAGGGGCTGGATGAAAAACTGTTTTTT	CASSTILQGLDEKLFF
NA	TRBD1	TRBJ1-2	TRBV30	TGTGCCTGGAGTATGGGACAGGGTCATGGCTACACCTTC	CAWSMGQGHGYTF
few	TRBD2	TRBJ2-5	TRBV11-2	TGTGCCAGCAGCCCCCTGGGACTAGGGTTAGAGACCCAGTACTTC	CASSPLGLGLETQYF
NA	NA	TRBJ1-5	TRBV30	TGTGCCTGGAGTCCAACGGGGGTGGGTCAGCCCCAGCATTTT	CAWSPTGVGQPQHF